A single sample is the source of the 24 T cell receptor beta chains below, sequenced in a study of blood T cell repertoires in COVID-19. Sequencing used immunoSEQ multiplex PCR; TCRdb keeps in-frame clones, though not all of them. Of 150,000 to 200,000 clones in the sample, about 80% were seen once. The sequencing sample was made of peripheral blood. Source of these receptors: a woman aged 40 to 50 with COVID-19, enrolled during active disease.

V gene TRBV14 combines with J gene TRBJ1-1; D is perhaps TRBD1 (5 bases). The CDR3 spans 13 residues. Trimming left V 4 bases short and J 10 bases short, with 16 bases between. Germline CDR1 SGHDN, CDR2 FVKESK. DNA for the CDR3: TGTGCCAGCAGCCTATTCAGTACTCAGGGAGCTTTCTTT. Amino acid sequence: CASSLFSTQGAFF.

The genes are TRBV7-9 and TRBJ2-5; TRBD2 matches 14 bases. After removal of 6 bases from V and 5 bases from J, the junction contained 5 bases not matched to a gene. The germline CDR1 and CDR2 sequences are SEHNR and FQNEAQ (reference sequence). This CDR3 is 15 amino acids long. The DNA of the CDR3 is TGTGCCAGCAGGCCGGGACTAGCGGGAGTTGAGACCCAGTACTTC. This codes for CASRPGLAGVETQYF. Complete variable domain (other parts from reference TRBV7-9 and TRBJ2-5): DTGVSQNPRHKITKRGQNVTFRCDPISEHNRLYWYRQTLGQGPEFLTYFQNEAQLEKSRLLSDRFSAERPKGSFSTLEIQRTEQGDSAMYLCASRPGLAGVETQYFGPGTRLLVL.

The genes are TRBV6-1 and TRBJ2-6, with D possibly matching TRBD1 (5 bases). CDR1 and CDR2 (germline): MNHNS, SASEGT. Trimming removed 2 bases at V and 1 base at J, with 12 bases between. The CDR3 is made up of 17 amino acids. CDR3 amino acids: CASSEQGFASGANVLTF. The CDR3 DNA reads TGTGCCAGCAGTGAACAGGGTTTTGCGTCTGGGGCCAACGTCCTGACTTTC.

CDR3 sequence: CASNQQVSNEKLFF. The DNA of the CDR3 is TGTGCCAGCAACCAACAGGTATCCAATGAAAAACTGTTTTTT. The chain links TRBV5-5 to TRBJ1-4, with TRBD1 as a possible D gene (5 bases). V was trimmed by 6 bases and J by 5 bases, leaving 14 bases between them. This CDR3 has 14 residues. The germline V gene has CDR1 SGHKS and CDR2 YYEKEE (reference sequence).

This chain links TRBV2 with TRBJ1-6; 9 nucleotides align to TRBD1. Germline V CDR1 and CDR2: SNHLY, FYNNEI. This CDR3 is 14 amino acids long. Germline trimming cut 5 bases from V and 10 bases from J; bases unmatched to any gene: 6. For the CDR3, the DNA is TGTGCCAGCAGTTGGGACAGGGTGCGGTCACCCCTCCACTTT. It yields the protein CASSWDRVRSPLHF.

The V call is TRBV18, the J call TRBJ2-7, with 7 bases matching TRBD2. J was trimmed by 0 bases and V by 7 bases; bases with no gene match: 6. This CDR3 region has 14 residues. Germline CDR1 and CDR2: KGHSH and LQKENI. The CDR3 sequence is CASYPAGCSYEQYV. CDR3 sequence (DNA): TGTGCCAGCTACCCAGCGGGGTGCTCCTACGAGCAGTACGTC.

The chain joins TRBV19 to TRBJ2-1, with TRBD2 identical over 8 bases. The germline V gene encodes CDR1 LNHDA and CDR2 SQIVND (reference sequence). V trimming: 8 bases; J trimming: 6 bases; junction bases outside the gene matches: 6. This CDR3 has 13 amino acids. The CDR3: CASGLSGGNEQFF. Written as DNA, the CDR3 is TGTGCCAGTGGGTTAAGCGGGGGCAATGAGCAGTTCTTC.

A word on this clone: At one of its ends the junction is not consistent with the germline gene, which may arise from a read error. CDR3 in amino acids: CASSLSGTAQETQYF. In nucleotides, the CDR3 is TGTGCTAGCAGCTTATCCGGGACAGCCCAAGAGACCCAGTACTTC. The chain uses TRBV7-7 and TRBJ2-5; 7 bases are shared with TRBD1. This CDR3 has 15 amino acids. Germline assignment: CDR1 SSHAT and CDR2 FNYEAQ (reference sequence). Using reference TRBV7-7 and TRBJ2-5 for the parts outside the CDR3, the full variable domain is GAGVSQSPRYKVTKRGQDVTLRCDPISSHATLYWYQQALGQGPEFLTYFNYEAQPDKSGLPSDRFSAERPEGSISTLTIQRTEQRDSAMYRCASSLSGTAQETQYFGPGTRLLVL.

The chain couples TRBV6-5 to TRBJ2-7; no definite D call. Germline-derived CDR1 and CDR2 are MNHEY and SVGAGI. The ends were cut back, 7 bases at V and 6 bases at J, with 10 bases in the middle. The CDR3 extends over 11 amino acids. CDR3 nucleotides: TGTGCCAGCACCTCCCGCGGCGAGCAGTACTTC. It translates to CASTSRGEQYF.

The chain combines TRBV28 with TRBJ1-5, with unresolved D. The CDR3 length is 13 residues. V was trimmed by 8 bases and J by 2 bases, leaving 10 bases between them. Germline-derived CDR1 and CDR2 are MDHEN and SYDVKM. The CDR3 coding sequence is TGTGCCAGCGTTTCCGGTGGCAATCAGCCCCAGCATTTT. Amino acid sequence: CASVSGGNQPQHF.

This clone was seen a handful of times. CDR3 in DNA: TGTGCCAGTAGTGTCGGGACAGGGTATGGCTACACCTTC. As protein: CASSVGTGYGYTF. This chain joins TRBV19 and TRBJ1-2; 9 bases map to TRBD1. In germline, CDR1 is LNHDA, CDR2 SQIVND (reference sequence). V dropped 5 bases and J dropped 5; count of bases not matched to a gene: 3. The CDR3 covers 13 residues.

The chain couples TRBV6-6 to TRBJ1-6, with a tentative D call TRBD1 (5 bases). The CDR3 is made up of 15 amino acids. The germline gives CDR1 MNHNY, CDR2 SVGAGI (reference sequence). V was shortened by 0 bases and J by 6 bases, with 9 bases between the two germline ends. The CDR3: CASSYSGRGNSPLHF. The CDR3 nucleotides are TGTGCCAGCAGTTACTCGGGGCGCGGTAATTCACCCCTCCACTTT.

The V and J genes are TRBV28 and TRBJ1-5; 7 bases align to TRBD1. V gave up 6 bases and J gave up 3 bases; unmatched junction bases: 5. Germline V lookup: CDR1 MDHEN, CDR2 SYDVKM. The CDR3 loop spans 14 amino acids. Here the CDR3 DNA reads TGTGCCAGCAGCCTGGGACAGTCCAATCAGCCCCAGCATTTT. It yields the protein CASSLGQSNQPQHF. The entire variable domain, with the rest obtained from reference TRBV28 and TRBJ1-5, is as follows: DVKVTQSSRYLVKRTGEKVFLECVQDMDHENMFWYRQDPGLGLRLIYFSYDVKMKEKGDIPEGYSVSREKKERFSLILESASTNQTSMYLCASSLGQSNQPQHFGDGTRLSIL.

The V gene is TRBV5-4, the J gene TRBJ2-1; 13 bases align to TRBD2. The CDR3 consists of 17 residues. Germline loops: CDR1 SGHNT, CDR2 YYREEE (reference sequence). The V and J ends lost 3 bases and 0 bases, in that order; junction bases with no gene match: 3. CDR3: CASSSGLAGYSYNEQFF. DNA of the CDR3: TGTGCCAGCAGCTCGGGACTAGCGGGATACTCCTACAATGAGCAGTTCTTC. The full variable domain, completed using reference TRBV5-4 and TRBJ2-1, is ETGVTQSPTHLIKTRGQQVTLRCSSQSGHNTVSWYQQALGQGPQFIFQYYREEENGRGNFPPRFSGLQFPNYSSELNVNALELDDSALYLCASSSGLAGYSYNEQFFGPGTRLTVL.

This chain links TRBV7-9 with TRBJ2-1, with 8 bases that match TRBD2. V lost 5 bases and J lost 10; bases outside the gene matches: 10. The CDR3 loop spans 14 amino acids. In germline, CDR1 is SEHNR, CDR2 FQNEAQ (reference sequence). The CDR3 DNA reads as TGTGCCAGCAGCCCCGGGAGCGGGAGACCAGAGCAGTTCTTC. It yields the protein CASSPGSGRPEQFF.

The gene calls are TRBV27 and TRBJ2-5, with D perhaps matching TRBD1 (6 bases). Germline V gives CDR1 MNHEY, CDR2 SMNVEV (reference sequence). Trimming stripped 2 bases from V and 5 bases from J, with 12 bases between. The length of the CDR3 is 14 residues. The CDR3 nucleotides read TGTGCCAGCAGTTTAGGAGGCAGGGGTGAGACCCAGTACTTC. This gives the protein CASSLGGRGETQYF.

The rearrangement links TRBV27 to TRBJ1-3, with 7 bases aligning to TRBD1. This CDR3 is 17 amino acids long. J was trimmed by 4 bases and V by 6 bases; bases with no gene match: 15. From germline, CDR1 is MNHEY and CDR2 SMNVEV (reference sequence). The CDR3 coding sequence is TGTGCCAGCAGCCCCATGGAGGTCAGGGGGGTCGGAAACACCATATATTTT. Its protein is CASSPMEVRGVGNTIYF.

The chain joins TRBV20-1 to TRBJ1-5; 7 positions match TRBD1. The ends lost 3 bases at V and 7 bases at J; junction bases unmatched: 3. Germline V gives CDR1 DFQATT, CDR2 SNEGSKA (reference sequence). CDR3 length: 12 amino acids. CDR3 in DNA: TGCAGTGCTAGTGAGGGGGCGCAGCCCCAGCATTTT. Protein: CSASEGAQPQHF.

The V gene is TRBV4-2, the J gene TRBJ2-1, with 11 bases aligning to TRBD2. Germline V gene lookup returns CDR1 LGHNA and CDR2 YNFKEQ. Unmatched junction bases numbered 2, after V lost 0 bases and J lost 4 bases. The CDR3 runs 16 residues. The CDR3 DNA reads TGTGCCAGCAGCCAAGAGGGGACTAGCGGTTACAATGAGCAGTTCTTC. Its protein product is CASSQEGTSGYNEQFF.

V and J are TRBV6-5 and TRBJ1-3, with D uncertain. Germline V CDR1 and CDR2: MNHEY, SVGAGI. This CDR3 is 11 amino acids long. The V end lost 8 bases, the J end lost 0 bases, and 2 bases lay between the germline ends. Here the CDR3 DNA reads TGTGCCAGCCGCTCTGGAAACACCATATATTTT. The encoded protein is CASRSGNTIYF.

Regarding this clone: Other DNA sequences of this sample code for an identical CDR3. The V call is TRBV5-4, the J call TRBJ2-3; TRBD2 matches at 12 bases. In germline, CDR1 is SGHNT, CDR2 YYREEE (reference sequence). CDR3 size: 15 residues. V was pared by 4 bases and J by 2 bases, with 2 bases of the junction left unmatched. CDR3 in amino acids: CASSPSGGATDTQYF. The DNA for the CDR3 is TGTGCCAGCAGCCCTAGCGGGGGGGCCACAGATACGCAGTATTTT.

This clone was seen once. This chain uses TRBV6-5 with TRBJ2-7; 7 bases are shared with TRBD1. Per the germline V gene, CDR1 is MNHEY and CDR2 is SVGAGI. This CDR3 has 13 amino acids. The junction had 3 bases not matched to a gene; V was cut back by 6 bases and J by 1 base. CDR3 loop: CASSSGQSYEQYF. CDR3 bases: TGTGCCAGCAGCTCGGGACAGTCCTACGAGCAGTACTTC.

This clone was observed a handful of times. The V call is TRBV19, the J call TRBJ1-2; D might be TRBD1 (5 bases). Between the trimmed V and J ends, which lost 6 bases and 0 bases, there was a span of 8 bases. Germline V lookup: CDR1 LNHDA, CDR2 SQIVND (reference sequence). This CDR3 is built from 13 residues. The CDR3 sequence: CASRDSSNYGYTF. CDR3 coding DNA: TGTGCCAGTAGAGACAGTTCTAACTATGGCTACACCTTC.

The chain recombines TRBV14 with TRBJ2-7; D gene ambiguous. The V and J ends lost 3 bases and 2 bases respectively, with 14 bases between them. Germline CDR1 is SGHDN and CDR2 is FVKESK. The CDR3 loop spans 15 amino acids. The CDR3 bases are TGTGCCAGCAGCCACACCGTGGTGGCCACCTACGAGCAGTACTTC. Its protein product is CASSHTVVATYEQYF.